The sequence of this T cell receptor beta chain was determined in a study of blood T cell repertoires in COVID-19. Overall study context: Acute-phase and convalescent COVID-19 samples originated in the United States, Italy and Spain.

Seattle patients were enrolled during active infection and followed longitudinally. The CDR3 is made up of 16 amino acids. Germline assignment: CDR1 SQVTM and CDR2 ANQGSEA. V dropped 0 bases and J dropped 6 bases, with 17 bases sitting between them. As handled by the study authors: Amplification of reference gene primers was used by the study to estimate nucleated cell counts. Clones were read by immunoSEQ multiplex PCR, and TCRdb kept only the in-frame ones, dropping some. D and trimming were read from the DNA, whereas the V and J calls and clone size are those reported in that table. The sample lists fewer than 200,000 clones, roughly 80% occurring once.

The chain has TRBV29-1 and TRBJ2-2; perhaps TRBD2 as D (5 bases). This clonotype was obtained from a woman of 80 years or more with COVID-19, enrolled during active disease. The sequenced sample consisted of peripheral blood. The CDR3 sequence: CSVEDRGAREAGELFF. DNA of the CDR3: TGCAGCGTTGAAGATCGGGGAGCTAGAGAGGCCGGGGAGCTGTTTTTT.